Sequencing of this T cell receptor (beta chain) was carried out in a study of cytomegalovirus exposure and HLA in healthy donors. Regarding the study as a whole: A later analysis showed HLA-associated TCR beta chains outstripping equally common others in clonal expansion. Altogether, some 170 TCR beta chains were recorded as cytomegalovirus-associated. Per published reports, the classifier diagnosed cytomegalovirus status with high specificity and sensitivity. Exclusion as indistinguishable affected some V segments, including TRBV6-2 and TRBV6-3.

With respect to this clone: Its specificity is unknown.

This CDR3 has 15 amino acids. The ends were cut back, 0 bases at V and 3 bases at J, with 10 bases in the middle. Germline V gene data show CDR1 as SGHRS and CDR2 as YFSETQ. 13 Jbeta primers and 60 Vbeta primers were used for the PCR. TCRdb's table, derived via immunoSEQ multiplex PCR, lists solely in-frame clones and lacks some. The sample shows approximately 81,000 clones, roughly four fifths of them seen only once. The sequenced sample was PBMCs. The gene calls are TRBV5-1 and TRBJ1-5; the D gene is possibly TRBD1 (6 bases). The receptor was isolated from a woman in her forties or fifties in good health and CMV-seropositive. The CDR3 loop is CASSLVGGYNQPQHF. CDR3 bases: TGCGCCAGCAGCTTGGTAGGGGGTTACAATCAGCCCCAGCATTTT.